Given below is one TCR beta chain in context. The entry originates in a study of blood T cell repertoires in COVID-19. Germline CDR1 reads GTSNPN; CDR2 reads SVGIG (reference sequence). CDR3 length: 16 residues. The V end was cut by 0 bases, the J end by 8 bases, with 19 bases between. Residents of 24 US areas, aged about 18 to 95 years, made up the participants. Produced via immunoSEQ multiplex PCR; TCRdb's table is partial and in-frame only. The sample includes over 110,000 clones, approximately 84% of them seen just once. Sequencing was done on a sample of PBMCs or T cells enriched from blood (not recorded which). The clonotype was recovered from a middle-aged man in a cohort exposed to, infected with or recovered from COVID-19 (not recorded which). This chain connects TRBV30 to TRBJ1-4; D possibly corresponds to TRBD1 (6 bases). CDR3 region: CAWSVPDRPPAEKLFF. In DNA form, the CDR3 reads TGTGCCTGGAGTGTACCCGACAGGCCGCCGGCGGAAAAACTGTTTTTT.